What follows are 2 T cell receptor beta chains derived from one specimen sequenced in a study of blood T cell repertoires in COVID-19. Repertoires were generated with immunoSEQ multiplex PCR, while TCRdb's copy carries only in-frame clones and drops some. There are several thousand clones in the sample; roughly 80% occur only once, and around 8% lies in the top ten. Sequences were obtained from peripheral blood. These receptors were obtained from a human donor with active COVID-19. The donor label of this sample is uncertain.

This rearrangement joins TRBV5-5 to TRBJ2-1; tentatively, D is TRBD2 (6 bases). The CDR3 has 16 residues. Trimming shortened V by 4 bases and J by 4 bases, and 18 bases separated the two germline ends. Germline-derived CDR1 and CDR2 are SGHKS and YYEKEE (reference sequence). The CDR3 spells CASSPEGLARYNEQFF. The CDR3 DNA is TGTGCCAGCAGCCCCGAGGGGCTAGCGCGATACAATGAGCAGTTCTTC.

CDR3 sequence (DNA): TGTGCCTGGAGTGTACTACGCAATGAGCAGTTCTTC. Translation: CAWSVLRNEQFF. The chain recombines TRBV30 with TRBJ2-1; D remains unclear. The CDR3 has 12 residues. Trimming left V 0 bases short and J 6 bases short, with 6 bases between. Germline lookup yields CDR1 GTSNPN and CDR2 SVGIG (reference sequence).